This TCR beta chain was sequenced for a study of T cells in Graves' hyperthyroidism and ophthalmopathy. This clonotype came up many times. The CDR3 extends over 15 amino acids. Per the germline V gene, CDR1 is SGHVS and CDR2 is FQNEAQ. V dropped 5 bases and J dropped 4 bases, with 17 bases sitting between them. RNA transcripts provided the source from which TCR beta CDR3 regions were amplified. HTBI primers were the set used in a first-round RT-PCR of the TCR CDR3. TCRdb reprocessed the multiplex PCR reads via MiXCR and lists one record per CDR3 protein. Counted here are fewer than 300,000 distinct CDR3 sequences, about 15% occurring once; the ten biggest clones make up roughly 31%.

The sequence was collected from a woman aged 45-59 years with Graves' hyperthyroidism that later progressed to Graves' ophthalmopathy. The rearrangement uses TRBV7-8 and TRBJ1-2; D might be TRBD1 (5 bases). The sequenced material came from blood. CDR3 sequence: CASSPRQGRTYGYTF. The CDR3 DNA reads TGTGCCAGCAGCCCTAGGCAGGGACGTACCTATGGCTACACCTTC. Together with reference TRBV7-8 and TRBJ1-2, the CDR3 gives the full variable domain: GAGVSQSPRYKVAKRGQDVALRCDPISGHVSLFWYQQALGQGPEFLTYFQNEAQLDKSGLPSDRFFAERPEGSVSTLKIQRTQQEDSAVYLCASSPRQGRTYGYTFGSGTRLTVV.